The 3 T cell receptor beta chains below come from one sample, sequenced in a study of PD-1 blockade in mismatch repair-deficient tumors. Sequenced by immunoSEQ multiplex PCR; TCRdb stores in-frame clones only, minus some. The sample lists about 79,000 clones; approximately 78% were seen once. The sequenced sample was peripheral blood, obtained 44 weeks after starting pembrolizumab. These receptors all stem from an adult with mismatch repair-deficient cancer.

V gene TRBV7-3 combines with J gene TRBJ2-5; D unresolved. CDR3 size: 14 residues. Germline V gene sequence: CDR1 SGHTA, CDR2 FQGTGA. V was shortened by 0 bases and J by 3 bases, with 8 bases between the two germline ends. CDR3 bases: TGTGCCAGCAGCTTAACGTACGCCAAAGAGACCCAGTACTTC. This sequence encodes CASSLTYAKETQYF.

This clone appeared once. The chain is built from TRBV4-1 and TRBJ1-1; D is unresolved. V was cut by 4 bases and J by 1 base, with 10 bases left in between. The CDR3 is 14 amino acids. Germline V gene data show CDR1 as MGHRA and CDR2 as YSYEKL. CDR3 protein: CASSLGDRNTEAFF. The CDR3 nucleotides are TGCGCCAGCAGCCTCGGCGACCGGAACACTGAAGCTTTCTTT.

The V and J genes are TRBV25-1 and TRBJ2-3; 11 nucleotides match TRBD1. J gave up 5 bases and V 4 bases, and 5 bases lay outside the gene matches. The CDR3 covers 15 residues. CDR1 is MGHDK, CDR2 SYGVNS, per germline. The CDR3 bases are TGTGCCAGCAGTGTCGGGACAGGGGGAAGAGATACGCAGTATTTT. Translation: CASSVGTGGRDTQYF.